Listed here are 25 T cell receptor beta chains from one sample, sequenced in a study of glioma-infiltrating T cells. Using RNA template, CDR3s of TCR alpha and beta were amplified with iRepertoire arm-PCR. TCRdb reanalysed the multiplex PCR reads using MiXCR and keeps one entry per CDR3 protein. The data contain around 130,000 distinct CDR3 sequences, about 25% of them singletons. The sample comprised glioma tissue, nonneoplastic brain tissue, or PBMCs (not recorded which). These receptor sequences come from a human donor with low-grade glioma or glioblastoma, undergoing nonglioma brain surgery, or in good health (not recorded which).

V and J are TRBV24-1 and TRBJ1-3; the D gene is possibly TRBD1 (5 bases). The CDR3 consists of 17 residues. Trimming shortened V by 4 bases and J by 0 bases, and 15 bases separated the two germline ends. Germline V gene data show CDR1 as KGHDR and CDR2 as SFDVKD. CDR3 amino acids: CATSEPPGGYSGNTIYF. DNA for the CDR3: TGTGCCACCAGTGAACCGCCGGGGGGATACTCTGGAAACACCATATATTTT.

This clonotype has only a few counts. The V call is TRBV7-6, the J call TRBJ2-5; 12 bases are shared with TRBD1. The ends lost 2 bases at V and 5 bases at J; junction bases unmatched: 9. Per the germline V gene, CDR1 is SGHVS and CDR2 is FNYEAQ. The CDR3 covers 17 residues. The chain's CDR3 is CASSLRAGTGGRETQYF. CDR3 bases: TGTGCCAGCAGCTTAAGGGCGGGGACAGGGGGCCGGGAGACCCAGTACTTC.

This clonotype was recorded a few times. This chain joins TRBV3-1 and TRBJ1-1; D unresolved. The CDR3 is 14 amino acids. V gave up 3 bases and J gave up 0 bases, with 8 bases separating them. Germline CDR1 reads LGHDT; CDR2 reads YNNKEL (reference sequence). The CDR3 protein is CASSHDNMNTEAFF. In DNA, the CDR3 is TGTGCCAGCAGCCACGACAACATGAACACTGAAGCTTTCTTT.

This chain connects TRBV7-3 to TRBJ2-5, with TRBD2 matching over 8 bases. Germline values: CDR1 SGHTA, CDR2 FQGTGA. The CDR3 extends over 15 amino acids. V gave up 5 bases and J gave up 2 bases; unmatched junction bases: 7. The CDR3 DNA follows: TGTGCCAGCAGCCCCGCGAGCGGGGGACAAGAGACCCAGTACTTC. Amino acids: CASSPASGGQETQYF.

The rearrangement links TRBV20-1 to TRBJ2-1, with 10 bases lining up with TRBD2. Germline V gene data show CDR1 as DFQATT and CDR2 as SNEGSKA (reference sequence). V was pared by 4 bases and J by 0 bases, with 9 bases of the junction left unmatched. The CDR3 is 17 amino acids. The CDR3 sequence: CSATQGLAGGSYNEQFF. Here the CDR3 DNA reads TGCAGTGCTACCCAAGGTTTAGCGGGGGGCTCCTACAATGAGCAGTTCTTC.

V is TRBV20-1 and J is TRBJ2-7, with 8 bases aligning to TRBD1. Germline CDR1 and CDR2: DFQATT and SNEGSKA (reference sequence). The CDR3 is 14 residues long. Unmatched junction bases numbered 10, after V lost 3 bases and J lost 6 bases. CDR3 nucleotides: TGCAGTGCTAGCAACCCCCAGGGGGCGGGCGAGCAGTACGTC. Its translation: CSASNPQGAGEQYV.

A note on this clonotype: Possible read error: a much larger clone is one base away. V and J are TRBV6-1 and TRBJ2-4; 14 positions agree with TRBD2. Germline V gene sequence: CDR1 MNHNS, CDR2 SASEGT. The CDR3 spans 14 residues. This CDR3 reads CATRTSGGMNIQHF. The CDR3, as DNA: TGTGCCACCAGGACTAGCGGGGGGATGAACATTCAGCACTTC.

This clonotype was seen a few times. The chain uses TRBV2 and TRBJ1-6; possibly TRBD1 for D (6 bases). With 6 bases removed from V and 0 bases from J, the gap between germline ends came to 9 bases. The germline CDR1 and CDR2 sequences are SNHLY and FYNNEI. The CDR3 consists of 15 residues. The CDR3 bases are TGTGCCAGCAGCGGACAGAGCTCCTATAATTCACCCCTCCACTTT. Translating it yields CASSGQSSYNSPLHF.

The chain carries TRBV5-1 and TRBJ1-1; no clear D. The CDR3 runs to 11 residues. Germline V CDR1 and CDR2: SGHRS, YFSETQ. The V end was cut by 0 bases, the J end by 7 bases, with 4 bases between. The CDR3 spells CASSLDGEAFF. CDR3 DNA sequence: TGCGCCAGCAGCTTGGACGGTGAAGCTTTCTTT.

This clonotype was seen a handful of times. V gene TRBV7-3 combines with J gene TRBJ2-4, with D perhaps matching TRBD2 (5 bases). Germline lookup yields CDR1 SGHTA and CDR2 FQGTGA. V shed 2 bases and J shed 0 bases, with 8 bases lying between them. The CDR3 has 15 residues. The CDR3 DNA reads as TGTGCCAGCAGCTTAGAAGCGGTAGCCAAAAACATTCAGTACTTC. Protein sequence: CASSLEAVAKNIQYF.

V and J are TRBV7-2 and TRBJ1-1; a weak D match, TRBD1 (6 bases). Deletions cut 5 bases from V and 4 bases from J, with 11 bases between. The CDR3 is 13 residues long. Germline values: CDR1 SGHTA, CDR2 FQGNSA. CDR3 loop: CASSHGQRTEAFF. CDR3 in DNA: TGTGCCAGCAGCCATGGACAGCGCACTGAAGCTTTCTTT.

This clonotype has just a few counts. The gene calls are TRBV4-1 and TRBJ2-5, with 11 bases fitting TRBD1. This CDR3 region has 15 residues. CDR1 and CDR2 (germline): MGHRA, YSYEKL. Germline trimming cut 6 bases from V and 3 bases from J; bases unmatched to any gene: 6. The CDR3: CASSRRTGGEETQYF. CDR3 sequence (DNA): TGCGCCAGCAGTCGGCGGACAGGGGGCGAAGAGACCCAGTACTTC.

In this sample, this clonotype turned up once. The chain joins TRBV24-1 to TRBJ2-3, with 7 bases matching TRBD1. This CDR3 region has 14 residues. Germline V gene data show CDR1 as KGHDR and CDR2 as SFDVKD. The V segment lost 4 bases and the J segment 3 bases; nucleotides outside the gene matches: 3. The DNA of the CDR3 is TGTGCCACCAGTGACTGGGACAGAACAGATACGCAGTATTTT. It codes for CATSDWDRTDTQYF.

This clonotype was recorded a few times. The chain has TRBV6-1 and TRBJ2-5, with D perhaps TRBD1 (6 bases). V was pared by 6 bases and J by 1 base, with 15 bases between. Per germline, CDR1 MNHNS and CDR2 SASEGT. The CDR3 contains 15 residues. The CDR3 region has the DNA TGTGCCAGCAGCCCAGAGCACAGGGCCCAAGAGACCCAGTACTTC. This codes for CASSPEHRAQETQYF.

J is TRBJ2-5 and V is TRBV4-1; 9 bases line up with TRBD1. Germline V gene lookup returns CDR1 MGHRA and CDR2 YSYEKL. CDR3 length equals 16 residues. V shed 2 bases and J 6 bases; nucleotides not matched to a gene: 10. As DNA, the CDR3 is TGCGCCAGCAGCCAACCTACAGGGGGCGTGATGAAGACCCAGTACTTC. This gives the protein CASSQPTGGVMKTQYF.

This clonotype was found a few times. The J gene is TRBJ1-5, the V gene TRBV28, with D perhaps matching TRBD1 (6 bases). Germline CDR1 is MDHEN and CDR2 is SYDVKM. The CDR3 length is 15 residues. V was pared by 3 bases and J by 5 bases, with 14 bases between. The CDR3 here is CASSFRGQPHQPQHF. CDR3 in DNA: TGTGCCAGCAGTTTCCGGGGGCAGCCCCATCAGCCCCAGCATTTT.

This chain uses TRBV6-6 with TRBJ1-2; tentatively, D is TRBD1 (5 bases). The CDR3 consists of 14 residues. Deletions cut 2 bases from V and 4 bases from J, with 11 bases between. Germline lookup yields CDR1 MNHNY and CDR2 SVGAGI (reference sequence). The CDR3 DNA sequence: TGTGCCAGCAGTTACCGGGAAACAGGCTATGGCTACACCTTC. It yields the protein CASSYRETGYGYTF.

This clonotype was seen ten or more times. This chain joins TRBV18 and TRBJ2-3, with a tentative D call TRBD2 (7 bases). Germline V CDR1 and CDR2: KGHSH, LQKENI. The CDR3 consists of 14 residues. With 1 base removed from V and 4 bases from J, the gap between germline ends came to 9 bases. CDR3 in amino acids: CASSPQGGSDTQYF. The CDR3 DNA reads as TGTGCCAGCTCACCACAGGGGGGGTCAGATACGCAGTATTTT.

The rearrangement links TRBV7-7 to TRBJ2-5, with 13 bases matching TRBD2. Germline CDR1 SSHAT, CDR2 FNYEAQ (reference sequence). V shed 0 bases, J shed 3 bases, and the junction held 4 bases outside the gene matches. There are 17 residues in the CDR3. The CDR3, as DNA: TGTGCCAGCAGCTTAGCTAAGGGACTAGCGGGGAAAGAGACCCAGTACTTC. Translating it yields CASSLAKGLAGKETQYF. Full variable domain (outside the CDR3, taken from reference TRBV7-7 and TRBJ2-5): GAGVSQSPRYKVTKRGQDVTLRCDPISSHATLYWYQQALGQGPEFLTYFNYEAQPDKSGLPSDRFSAERPEGSISTLTIQRTEQRDSAMYRCASSLAKGLAGKETQYFGPGTRLLVL.

This clonotype was detected only once. The V and J genes are TRBV27 and TRBJ1-1, with a tentative D call TRBD1 (5 bases). Trimming stripped 6 bases from V and 0 bases from J, with 17 bases between. The CDR3 is 16 residues long. CDR1 and CDR2 (germline): MNHEY, SMNVEV (reference sequence). CDR3 nucleotide sequence: TGTGCCAGCAGCCTAGGTTCGGGACTCATGAACACTGAAGCTTTCTTT. Translated: CASSLGSGLMNTEAFF.

This clonotype was detected a few times. The gene calls are TRBV5-1 and TRBJ2-3; D uncertain. The CDR3 covers 12 residues. CDR1 and CDR2 from the germline V gene are SGHRS and YFSETQ. V lost 1 base, J lost 6 bases, and 6 bases lay in between. The CDR3 loop is CASSLSRDTQYF. The CDR3 nucleotides are TGCGCCAGCAGCTTGTCTCGGGATACGCAGTATTTT.

This clonotype was seen at least ten times. CDR3: CASRPMNTEAFF. The CDR3 bases are TGTGCCAGCAGGCCCATGAACACTGAAGCTTTCTTT. This chain uses TRBV28 with TRBJ1-1, with no clear D. The CDR3 is 12 amino acids. V was cut by 6 bases and J by 0 bases, with 5 bases left in between. Germline V gene lookup returns CDR1 MDHEN and CDR2 SYDVKM.

This clonotype was counted at least ten times. The chain recombines TRBV6-6 with TRBJ2-1; D remains unclear. V gave up 2 bases and J gave up 0 bases, with 8 bases separating them. The CDR3 consists of 15 residues. Germline loops: CDR1 MNHNY, CDR2 SVGAGI (reference sequence). Here the CDR3 DNA reads TGTGCCAGCAGTTACACAGAGAGCTCCTACAATGAGCAGTTCTTC. This encodes CASSYTESSYNEQFF.

The chain joins TRBV18 to TRBJ1-3; D not resolved. The germline gives CDR1 KGHSH, CDR2 LQKENI. V was cut by 0 bases and J by 1 base, with 10 bases left in between. CDR3 size: 16 residues. DNA of the CDR3: TGTGCCAGCTCACCACCGACTCCCGGATCTGGAAACACCATATATTTT. Its translation is CASSPPTPGSGNTIYF.

The sample holds one count of this clonotype. The rearrangement joins TRBV12-3 or TRBV12-4 to TRBJ1-1, with TRBD1 matching over 10 bases. The V and J ends lost 7 bases and 2 bases, in that order; junction bases with no gene match: 7. This CDR3 region has 15 residues. The CDR3, as DNA: TGTGCCAGCATCATTAGGACAGGGGGAAACACTGAAGCTTTCTTT. This gives the protein CASIIRTGGNTEAFF.